Shown below are 9 T cell receptor beta chains from a single sample sequenced in a study of beta chain features in type 1 diabetes. Study observations and caveats: The study found moderately but significantly shorter TCRB CDR3s in all four CD4+ subsets of Type 1 diabetes patients.

Investigators reverse transcribed all isolated RNA, so they sequenced expressed TCRB transcripts. Profiling relied on immunoSEQ multiplex PCR, and the TCRdb table lists in-frame clones only, not all of them. The table lists 100,000 to 150,000 clones, 17% of them singletons, with 2.6% in the top ten. Their antigens are not known. Sequencing was carried out using central memory CD4+ T cells from blood. Receptors originate from a man in his late teens or twenties with type 1 diabetes.

This clone was detected only a few times. The chain carries TRBV21-1 and TRBJ1-4; the DNA was not compared with TRBD1, the D call given in the table. TRBV21-1 is reported as a pseudogene. This CDR3 is built from 15 residues. DNA for the CDR3: TGTGCCAGCAGCAACCCGACAGGAGTGAATGAAAAACTGTTTTTT. It encodes CASSNPTGVNEKLFF.

The table lists this clone with a few counts. The V gene is TRBV2, the J gene TRBJ1-4, with 10 bases matching TRBD1. CDR3 length: 13 amino acids. Germline V CDR1 and CDR2: SNHLY, FYNNEI. The V gene end was trimmed by 10 bases and the J gene end by 8 bases; junction bases not matched to a gene: 7. CDR3 protein: CATKGQGTEKLFF. Here the CDR3 DNA reads TGTGCCACCAAGGGACAGGGGACCGAAAAACTGTTTTTT.

J is TRBJ2-1 and V is TRBV13, with 8 nucleotides matching TRBD1. CDR1 and CDR2 (germline): PRHDT, FYEKMQ (reference sequence). J lost 8 bases, V lost 3 bases, and 6 bases had no gene match. The CDR3 runs to 14 residues. The CDR3 DNA follows: TGTGCCAGCAGCTTCCAGGGGGCAACGGATGAGCAGTTCTTC. It codes for CASSFQGATDEQFF.

The sample holds a few counts of this clone. The V call is TRBV7-2, the J call TRBJ2-7; 7 nucleotides line up with TRBD1. CDR3 length equals 14 residues. Germline loops: CDR1 SGHTA, CDR2 FQGNSA. The V gene end was trimmed by 4 bases and the J gene end by 5 bases; junction bases not matched to a gene: 8. The CDR3 DNA reads as TGTGCCAGCAGCTCCCGGACAGGTAGCCACGAGCAGTACTTC. Protein product: CASSSRTGSHEQYF. The complete variable domain, with remaining parts taken from reference TRBV7-2 and TRBJ2-7, reads GAGVSQSPSNKVTEKGKDVELRCDPISGHTALYWYRQSLGQGLEFLIYFQGNSAPDKSGLPSDRFSAERTGGSVSTLTIQRTQQEDSAVYLCASSSRTGSHEQYFGPGTRLTVT.

This clone was found a few times. The chain employs TRBV29-1 and TRBJ1-4; 8 positions agree with TRBD1. This CDR3 comprises 13 residues. CDR1 and CDR2 (germline): SQVTM, ANQGSEA. The trim removed 5 bases at V and 5 bases at J, leaving 4 bases unmatched. The CDR3 bases are TGCAGCGTTACTACAGGGGGGAATGAAAAACTGTTTTTT. It encodes CSVTTGGNEKLFF. The whole variable domain, remainder taken from reference TRBV29-1 and TRBJ1-4, is SAVISQKPSRDICQRGTSLTIQCQVDSQVTMMFWYRQQPGQSLTLIATANQGSEATYESGFVIDKFPISRPNLTFSTLTVSNMSPEDSSIYLCSVTTGGNEKLFFGSGTQLSVL.

This clone came up a few times. V usage is TRBV18 and J usage is TRBJ2-3; the D gene is possibly TRBD2 (6 bases). This CDR3 contains 15 residues. With 6 bases removed from V and 0 bases from J, the gap between germline ends came to 13 bases. Germline-derived CDR1 and CDR2 are KGHSH and LQKENI. In DNA form, the CDR3 reads TGTGCCAGCTCTCCCTCGGGAGATAGCACAGATACGCAGTATTTT. This gives the protein CASSPSGDSTDTQYF.

V usage is TRBV6-5 and J usage is TRBJ2-7; D uncertain. V was shortened by 8 bases and J by 3 bases, with 14 bases between the two germline ends. The germline gives CDR1 MNHEY, CDR2 SVGAGI. This CDR3 has 13 amino acids. The CDR3 DNA follows: TGTGCCAGCGTGATACGCAGGTACTACGAGCAGTACTTC. Translated: CASVIRRYYEQYF.

This chain links TRBV18 with TRBJ1-2; D not resolved. Germline V CDR1 and CDR2: KGHSH, LQKENI. The length of the CDR3 is 14 residues. Trimming took 2 bases from V and 6 from J, leaving 13 bases between them. The CDR3 DNA is TGTGCCAGCTCACCATATACAGAGGGAAATGGCTACACCTTC. It yields the protein CASSPYTEGNGYTF.

This clone turned up a few times. V usage is TRBV5-4 and J usage is TRBJ2-7; D is unclear. V shed 1 base and J shed 2 bases, with 7 bases lying between them. The CDR3 is 13 residues long. CDR1 is SGHNT, CDR2 YYREEE, per germline (reference sequence). The chain's CDR3 is CASSLSETYEQYF. The CDR3 nucleotides read TGTGCCAGCAGCTTGTCAGAAACCTACGAGCAGTACTTC.